These T cell receptor beta chains were read from a single sample in a study of technical replicates of blood from a handful of donors. Libraries were prepared by immunoSEQ multiplex PCR; TCRdb keeps only in-frame clonotypes and omits some of them. The sample lists roughly 67,000 clones, 95% to 98% occurring once. Sequenced: T cells isolated from PBMCs. Source of these receptors: a human donor in good health. Both conserved end residues are part of each CDR3. D genes are given only for firm matches. Not all rows give a size; the values are once, few, many and, for expanded clones, a class.

NA,TRBJ1-5,TRBV30,once,CAWSRGSDQPQHF,TGTGCCTGGAGTAGGGGTTCGGATCAGCCCCAGCATTTT
NA,TRBJ2-7,TRBV2,once,CAILLSGNEQYF,TGTGCCATCCTATTATCCGGGAACGAGCAGTACTTC
NA,TRBJ2-5,TRBV4-1,NA,CASSQEEAEETQYF,TGCGCCAGCAGCCAAGAAGAGGCGGAAGAGACCCAGTACTTC
TRBD1,TRBJ2-7,TRBV11-2,NA,CASSSETGYSYEQYF,TGTGCCAGCAGCTCGGAGACAGGGTATTCCTACGAGCAGTACTTC
TRBD1,TRBJ1-4,TRBV11-3,NA,CASSPPGQSPRPPNEKLFF,TGTGCCAGCAGCCCCCCGGGACAGAGCCCCAGACCGCCTAATGAAAAACTGTTTTTT
TRBD2,TRBJ2-1,TRBV10-1,NA,CASSGTSGSTVGHNEQFF,TGCGCCAGCAGTGGGACTAGCGGGAGTACGGTAGGCCACAATGAGCAGTTCTTC
NA,TRBJ2-1,TRBV7-6,NA,CASSPRRANDEQFF,TGTGCCAGCAGCCCTCGGAGGGCCAATGACGAGCAGTTCTTC
NA,TRBJ2-7,TRBV5-4,NA,CASSLGGAPYEQYF,TGTGCCAGCAGCTTGGGCGGGGCCCCCTACGAGCAGTACTTC
TRBD1,TRBJ1-1,TRBV18,NA,CASSLSGTGRTEAFF,TGTGCCAGCTCACTCTCCGGGACAGGGCGTACTGAAGCTTTCTTT
NA,TRBJ1-1,TRBV1,NA,CTSSPQGTEAFF,TGCACCAGCAGCCCTCAGGGCACTGAAGCTTTCTTT
NA,TRBJ1-1,TRBV30,NA,CAWDQTSNTEAFF,TGTGCCTGGGACCAGACATCGAACACTGAAGCTTTCTTT
TRBD2,TRBJ2-3,TRBV2,NA,CASSGDYTDTQYF,TGTGCCAGCAGTGGGGACTACACAGATACGCAGTATTTT
NA,TRBJ2-7,TRBV29-1,NA,CSGGLYLGGSYEQYF,TGCAGCGGGGGCCTATACCTAGGGGGCTCCTACGAGCAGTACTTC
NA,TRBJ2-1,TRBV7-6,NA,CASSLSPGVSYNEQFF,TGTGCCAGCAGCTTAAGCCCGGGGGTCTCCTACAATGAGCAGTTCTTC
TRBD1,TRBJ2-2,TRBV29-1,NA,CSSRQGTTGELFF,TGCAGCAGTAGACAGGGGACCACCGGGGAGCTGTTTTTT
TRBD1,TRBJ1-2,TRBV5-1,NA,CASSLPHGTDNYGYTF,TGCGCCAGCAGCTTGCCCCATGGGACAGATAACTATGGCTACACCTTC
TRBD2,TRBJ2-7,TRBV5-5,once,CASSPKRGNEQYF,TGTGCCAGCAGCCCTAAGCGGGGAAACGAGCAGTACTTC
NA,TRBJ2-7,TRBV6-1,NA,CASSEVRLKKRTYEQYF,TGTGCCAGCAGTGAAGTCAGACTAAAGAAGCGGACCTACGAGCAGTACTTC
NA,TRBJ2-1,TRBV2,NA,CASSEGLARLNEQFF,TGTGCCAGCAGTGAAGGTCTAGCGAGACTCAATGAGCAGTTCTTC
TRBD1,TRBJ1-2,TRBV4-1,NA,CASSQEKGQIYGYTF,TGCGCCAGCAGCCAAGAGAAGGGACAGATCTATGGCTACACCTTC